The 27 T cell receptor beta chains in this list originate from one sample, sequenced in a study of cytomegalovirus exposure and HLA in healthy donors. PCR primers comprised 60 Vbeta and 13 Jbeta primers. Sequencing was performed with immunoSEQ multiplex PCR; in TCRdb, only in-frame clones are kept and a portion is missing. The table shows approximately 140,000 clones, with 88% occurring only once. Sequenced: PBMCs. The receptors stem from a woman aged 35 to 49 in good health and CMV-seronegative.

The chain links TRBV7-6 to TRBJ2-1; no definite D call. With 1 base removed from V and 0 bases from J, the gap between germline ends came to 7 bases. Germline lookup yields CDR1 SGHVS and CDR2 FNYEAQ. The CDR3 runs to 15 residues. The CDR3: CASSLDSGSYNEQFF. Here the CDR3 DNA reads TGTGCCAGCAGCTTAGATAGTGGCTCCTACAATGAGCAGTTCTTC.

This chain connects TRBV4-1 to TRBJ2-3; D may be TRBD2 (6 bases). Looked up from germline, CDR1 is MGHRA and CDR2 is YSYEKL. Trimming pared 4 bases from V and 0 bases from J, leaving 20 bases between. The CDR3 totals 18 residues. The CDR3 nucleotides are TGCGCCAGCAGCCCAGGGAGGATAGGCGGTCCAAGCACAGATACGCAGTATTTT. Its protein product is CASSPGRIGGPSTDTQYF.

The rearrangement joins TRBV27 to TRBJ2-1, with a tentative D call TRBD2 (5 bases). V shed 5 bases and J shed 6 bases, with 8 bases lying between them. CDR1 and CDR2 from the germline V gene are MNHEY and SMNVEV (reference sequence). There are 12 residues in the CDR3. The CDR3 DNA follows: TGTGCCAGCAGTCACACTAGCAATGAGCAGTTCTTC. Its protein is CASSHTSNEQFF.

Concerning this clone: Germline is not matched at one junction end, which may reflect a read error. The identical CDR3 is also encoded by other nucleotide sequences in the sample. The chain couples TRBV5-1 to TRBJ2-3, with TRBD2 matching over 9 bases. Germline loops: CDR1 SGHRS, CDR2 YFSETQ. This CDR3 spans 16 amino acids. This CDR3 is CASSPRQREVTDTQYF. In DNA, the CDR3 is TGCGCCAGCAGCCCCCGACAGCGGGAGGTGACAGACACGCAGTATTTT.

The chain uses TRBV7-3 and TRBJ1-5; D not resolved. The CDR3 extends over 12 amino acids. CDR1 SGHTA and CDR2 FQGTGA come from the germline V gene. Trimming removed 8 bases at V and 2 bases at J, with 7 bases between. In DNA, the CDR3 is TGTGCCAGCCTAGTGGGCAATCAGCCCCAGCATTTT. Translating it yields CASLVGNQPQHF.

The chain uses TRBV6-5 and TRBJ1-2; D is unresolved. Deletions cut 7 bases from V and 0 bases from J, with 6 bases between. CDR1 MNHEY and CDR2 SVGAGI come from the germline V gene. The CDR3 totals 12 residues. The DNA for the CDR3 is TGTGCCAGCACAGAAGCTAACTATGGCTACACCTTC. Translation gives CASTEANYGYTF.

V usage is TRBV18 and J usage is TRBJ1-2; 8 bases match TRBD1. This CDR3 spans 15 amino acids. In germline, CDR1 is KGHSH, CDR2 LQKENI. After removal of 4 bases from V and 7 bases from J, the junction contained 11 bases not matched to a gene. This chain's CDR3 is CASSLSRQGTAGYTF. For the CDR3, the DNA is TGTGCCAGCTCACTCTCTCGACAGGGGACCGCTGGCTACACCTTC.

The chain has TRBV7-9 and TRBJ2-1, with 9 bases aligning to TRBD2. Germline CDR1 SEHNR, CDR2 FQNEAQ (reference sequence). The V and J ends lost 5 bases and 4 bases, in that order; junction bases with no gene match: 9. The CDR3 runs to 16 residues. The CDR3 spells CASSLLAGLRYNEQFF. Written as DNA, the CDR3 is TGTGCCAGCAGCCTCCTAGCGGGGCTTCGGTACAATGAGCAGTTCTTC.

The CDR3 spells CASSIGGAGELFF. DNA for the CDR3: TGTGCCAGTAGTATAGGGGGGGCCGGGGAGCTGTTTTTT. The chain joins TRBV19 to TRBJ2-2; the D gene is possibly TRBD2 (6 bases). This CDR3 comprises 13 residues. Germline CDR1 is LNHDA and CDR2 is SQIVND (reference sequence). V lost 1 base, J lost 6 bases, and 6 bases lay in between.

This clone was seen a handful of times. The chain employs TRBV7-8 and TRBJ2-7; D is possibly TRBD2 (5 bases). Deletions cut 4 bases from V and 3 bases from J, with 13 bases between. The CDR3 extends over 14 amino acids. Germline V gene sequence: CDR1 SGHVS, CDR2 FQNEAQ. DNA for the CDR3: TGTGCCAGCAGCTCCGGGATTCAAATCTACGAGCAGTACTTC. This gives the protein CASSSGIQIYEQYF.

The CDR3 region is CASRWGAENSNQPQHF. CDR3 sequence (DNA): TGTGCCAGCAGATGGGGCGCAGAGAATAGCAATCAGCCCCAGCATTTT. This chain joins TRBV7-9 and TRBJ1-5; possible D gene TRBD1, 5 bases. Germline CDR1 and CDR2: SEHNR and FQNEAQ (reference sequence). The CDR3 is 16 amino acids. The ends were cut back, 6 bases at V and 0 bases at J, with 15 bases in the middle.

CDR3 loop: CASSWKLAGTLDEQFF. In nucleotides, the CDR3 is TGTGCCAGCAGCTGGAAATTAGCGGGAACTCTGGATGAGCAGTTCTTC. The chain joins TRBV5-8 to TRBJ2-1; TRBD2 matches 8 bases. CDR3 length equals 16 residues. J lost 8 bases, V lost 3 bases, and 13 bases had no gene match. Germline CDR1 reads SGHTS; CDR2 reads YDEGEE.

V usage is TRBV5-1 and J usage is TRBJ1-1; unclear D gene. Germline loops: CDR1 SGHRS, CDR2 YFSETQ. This CDR3 comprises 14 residues. The V end lost 5 bases, the J end lost 2 bases, and 13 bases lay between the germline ends. The chain's CDR3 is CASRFQGLNTEAFF. DNA for the CDR3: TGCGCCAGCAGGTTTCAAGGACTTAACACTGAAGCTTTCTTT. Full variable domain (remainder filled in from reference TRBV5-1 and TRBJ1-1): KAGVTQTPRYLIKTRGQQVTLSCSPISGHRSVSWYQQTPGQGLQFLFEYFSETQRNKGNFPGRFSGRQFSNSRSEMNVSTLELGDSALYLCASRFQGLNTEAFFGQGTRLTVV.

CDR3: CASSSTPGTEAFF. The CDR3 region has the DNA TGTGCCAGCAGCTCGACCCCCGGGACTGAAGCTTTCTTT. This chain links TRBV11-3 with TRBJ1-1, with D unresolved. Germline CDR1 reads SGHNT; CDR2 reads YENEEA. With 4 bases removed from V and 5 bases from J, the gap between germline ends came to 11 bases. This CDR3 has 13 amino acids. Supplemented by reference TRBV11-3 and TRBJ1-1, the full variable domain reads EAGVVQSPRYKIIEKKQPVAFWCNPISGHNTLYWYLQNLGQGPELLIRYENEEAVDDSQLPKDRFSAERLKGVDSTLKIQPAELGDSAVYLCASSSTPGTEAFFGQGTRLTVV.

This clone has just a few counts. The gene calls are TRBV7-9 and TRBJ1-1, with TRBD1 matching 9 bases. Germline CDR1 SEHNR, CDR2 FQNEAQ (reference sequence). The CDR3 loop spans 14 amino acids. V shed 5 bases, J shed 9 bases, and the junction held 10 bases outside the gene matches. For the CDR3, the DNA is TGTGCCAGCAGCGCGGGACAGGGAAATACTAAAGCTTTCTTT. Translation: CASSAGQGNTKAFF.

Worth noting for this clone: Within the sample, other DNA sequences also encode this same CDR3. The CDR3 DNA follows: TGTGCCAGCAGCTTAGTTTCTAGCACAGATACGCAGTATTTT. Protein sequence: CASSLVSSTDTQYF. J is TRBJ2-3 and V is TRBV7-2; no firm D call. V was clipped by 1 base and J by 0 bases, with 5 bases between them. Germline V CDR1 and CDR2: SGHTA, FQGNSA. This CDR3 comprises 14 residues.

CDR3 amino acids: CASIPSGRRNEQFF. The CDR3 nucleotides are TGTGCCAGCATCCCTAGCGGGAGGAGGAATGAGCAGTTCTTC. The gene calls are TRBV2 and TRBJ2-1, with 11 bases matching TRBD2. Germline assignment: CDR1 SNHLY and CDR2 FYNNEI. V was clipped by 7 bases and J by 7 bases; unmatched bases: 6. This CDR3 has 14 residues. The variable domain in full, completed from reference TRBV2 and TRBJ2-1, reads EPEVTQTPSHQVTQMGQEVILRCVPISNHLYFYWYRQILGQKVEFLVSFYNNEISEKSEIFDDQFSVERPDGSNFTLKIRSTKLEDSAMYFCASIPSGRRNEQFFGPGTRLTVL.

This chain uses TRBV29-1 with TRBJ2-5, with 9 bases matching TRBD1. CDR1 and CDR2 (germline): SQVTM, ANQGSEA. V was clipped by 6 bases and J by 5 bases; unmatched bases: 10. There are 14 residues in the CDR3. CDR3 in DNA: TGCAGCGTCGTGGGGACAGGGCAGGAGGAGACCCAGTACTTC. Its translation is CSVVGTGQEETQYF.

V is TRBV15 and J is TRBJ2-1, with 7 bases lining up with TRBD1. Unmatched junction bases numbered 6, after V lost 0 bases and J lost 4 bases. The V gene's germline CDR1 is LNHNV and CDR2 YYDKDF (reference sequence). The CDR3 is made up of 16 amino acids. The CDR3 protein is CATSREKTGFYNEQFF. The DNA of the CDR3 is TGTGCCACCAGCAGAGAGAAGACAGGGTTTTACAATGAGCAGTTCTTC.

The chain carries TRBV10-3 and TRBJ2-1; 9 bases fit TRBD1. This CDR3 is 15 amino acids long. Germline CDR1 is ENHRY and CDR2 is SYGVKD. The V gene end was trimmed by 6 bases and the J gene end by 6 bases; junction bases not matched to a gene: 9. Here the CDR3 reads CAISGTGGRINEQFF. CDR3 nucleotide sequence: TGTGCCATCAGCGGAACAGGGGGCAGGATCAATGAGCAGTTCTTC.

The J gene is TRBJ1-3, the V gene TRBV9; D possibly corresponds to TRBD1 (5 bases). This CDR3 is built from 15 residues. Germline values: CDR1 SGDLS, CDR2 YYNGEE. Trimming removed 3 bases at V and 4 bases at J, with 14 bases between. Written as DNA, the CDR3 is TGTGCCAGCAGCGCAGACAGCTACTTCGGAAACACCATATATTTT. It translates to CASSADSYFGNTIYF. The variable domain in full, completed from reference TRBV9 and TRBJ1-3, reads DSGVTQTPKHLITATGQRVTLRCSPRSGDLSVYWYQQSLDQGLQFLIQYYNGEERAKGNILERFSAQQFPDLHSELNLSSLELGDSALYFCASSADSYFGNTIYFGEGSWLTVV.

V and J are TRBV2 and TRBJ2-5; weak D call: TRBD1 (6 bases). Germline V gene sequence: CDR1 SNHLY, CDR2 FYNNEI. V was pared by 7 bases and J by 3 bases, with 9 bases between. The CDR3 loop spans 12 amino acids. The CDR3 region is CASKGGEETQYF. The CDR3 DNA reads TGTGCCAGCAAAGGGGGTGAAGAGACCCAGTACTTC.

This sequence joins TRBV29-1 and TRBJ2-5, with 10 nucleotides matching TRBD2. V shed 8 bases and J 2 bases; nucleotides not matched to a gene: 8. CDR3 length equals 14 residues. Germline CDR1 SQVTM, CDR2 ANQGSEA. In DNA, the CDR3 is TGCAGCAGTACAGCGGGAGGGGGACAAGAGACCCAGTACTTC. Its translation is CSSTAGGGQETQYF.

This chain links TRBV28 with TRBJ1-3; D gene uncertain. Germline CDR1 MDHEN, CDR2 SYDVKM. Trimming removed 5 bases at V and 0 bases at J, with 11 bases between. The CDR3 runs to 15 residues. CDR3 bases: TGTGCCAGCAGTCCCCTTTCCCTCTCTGGAAACACCATATATTTT. Its protein product is CASSPLSLSGNTIYF.

This clone was seen only once. This sequence joins TRBV29-1 and TRBJ1-1; D gene unclear. V lost 3 bases to trimming and J lost 0 bases, with 8 bases between them. This CDR3 has 13 amino acids. Germline V gives CDR1 SQVTM, CDR2 ANQGSEA. The CDR3: CSVDRRLNTEAFF. CDR3 DNA: TGCAGCGTTGATCGGAGATTGAACACTGAAGCTTTCTTT.

This clone was counted once. The rearrangement uses TRBV2 and TRBJ1-2, with a tentative D call TRBD1 (5 bases). The CDR3 totals 14 residues. Trimming removed 7 bases from V and 3 bases from J, with 15 bases in between. The germline V gene has CDR1 SNHLY and CDR2 FYNNEI. The CDR3 spells CASTSDPGYYGYTF. The CDR3, as DNA: TGTGCCAGCACCTCTGACCCAGGGTACTATGGCTACACCTTC.

The chain links TRBV7-9 to TRBJ2-1; possibly TRBD2 for D (6 bases). Germline CDR1 and CDR2: SEHNR and FQNEAQ (reference sequence). The CDR3 is 16 residues long. V was shortened by 0 bases and J by 2 bases, with 11 bases between the two germline ends. CDR3 DNA sequence: TGTGCCAGCAGCTTAGCGCCCCGGGAGACCTACAATGAGCAGTTCTTC. This sequence encodes CASSLAPRETYNEQFF. Full variable domain (remainder filled in from reference TRBV7-9 and TRBJ2-1): DTGVSQNPRHKITKRGQNVTFRCDPISEHNRLYWYRQTLGQGPEFLTYFQNEAQLEKSRLLSDRFSAERPKGSFSTLEIQRTEQGDSAMYLCASSLAPRETYNEQFFGPGTRLTVL.